This entry lists 24 T cell receptor beta chains sequenced from one sample in a study of shared clonotypes between healthy human individuals. Assay: immunoSEQ multiplex PCR; the TCRdb copy retains only in-frame clones and omits some. Among a few hundred thousand clones, 97% were seen once, and the ten largest hold approximately 0.057%. Source material: naive CD4+ T cells sorted from blood. Noted subset: CD45RA+ positively selected. These receptors all come from a woman in her twenties or thirties in good health.

This clone was recorded only once. V usage is TRBV10-2 and J usage is TRBJ2-2; 7 bases match TRBD2. The J segment lost 4 bases and the V segment lost 6 bases, leaving 5 bases of the junction unmatched. This CDR3 spans 14 amino acids. Germline V gene lookup returns CDR1 WSHSY and CDR2 SAAADI. This CDR3 reads CASSRAGTTGELFF. Written as DNA, the CDR3 is TGCGCCAGCAGCCGAGCGGGAACCACCGGGGAGCTGTTTTTT.

This chain joins TRBV28 and TRBJ2-5; 7 bases fit TRBD2. After removal of 3 bases from V and 6 bases from J, the junction contained 7 bases not matched to a gene. The CDR3 loop spans 14 amino acids. Germline CDR1 reads MDHEN; CDR2 reads SYDVKM. This CDR3 is CASSLGGSGKTQYF. The CDR3, as DNA: TGTGCCAGCAGTTTGGGCGGGAGCGGAAAGACCCAGTACTTC.

J is TRBJ1-5 and V is TRBV27, with a tentative D call TRBD1 (5 bases). The V gene's germline CDR1 is MNHEY and CDR2 SMNVEV (reference sequence). V dropped 1 base and J dropped 1 base, with 11 bases sitting between them. The CDR3 is 16 residues long. The CDR3 here is CASSLFGASSNQPQHF. Here the CDR3 DNA reads TGTGCCAGCAGTTTATTCGGGGCCTCGAGCAATCAGCCCCAGCATTTT.

As DNA, the CDR3 is TGTGCCAGCTCACCATCCCCATCGCCCCAGCATTTT. Protein product: CASSPSPSPQHF. J is TRBJ1-5 and V is TRBV18, with D hard to call. The CDR3 is 12 residues long. V lost 2 bases to trimming and J lost 9 bases, with 8 bases between them. Germline V gene lookup returns CDR1 KGHSH and CDR2 LQKENI.

The gene calls are TRBV6-1 and TRBJ1-5; 8 bases match TRBD1. CDR3 length: 15 amino acids. V lost 6 bases to trimming and J lost 0 bases; unmatched junction nucleotides: 4. CDR1 is MNHNS, CDR2 SASEGT, per germline. The CDR3 here is CASRGDRSSNQPQHF. The CDR3 bases are TGTGCCAGCAGGGGGGACAGGAGTAGCAATCAGCCCCAGCATTTT.

V usage is TRBV30 and J usage is TRBJ2-1; TRBD2 agrees at 10 bases. V dropped 0 bases and J dropped 5; count of bases not matched to a gene: 13. The CDR3 runs 18 residues. CDR1 and CDR2 (germline): GTSNPN, SVGIG (reference sequence). The CDR3 sequence is CAWSVELGLAGVHNEQFF. In DNA, the CDR3 is TGTGCCTGGAGTGTAGAATTAGGGCTAGCGGGAGTTCACAATGAGCAGTTCTTC.

V and J are TRBV30 and TRBJ2-1, with 11 bases aligning to TRBD2. Germline-derived CDR1 and CDR2 are GTSNPN and SVGIG (reference sequence). The CDR3 has 14 amino acids. V was clipped by 4 bases and J by 10 bases; unmatched bases: 9. CDR3 nucleotide sequence: TGTGCCTGGAATAAGGCACTAGCGGGAGTGGAGCAGTTCTTC. This translates into CAWNKALAGVEQFF.

About this clone itself: Other DNA sequences in the sample encode the same CDR3. The CDR3 nucleotides read TGCGCCAGCAGTTACGACAGGGACACTGAAGCTTTCTTT. Encoded protein: CASSYDRDTEAFF. V and J are TRBV5-1 and TRBJ1-1, with 7 bases identical to TRBD1. The CDR3 consists of 13 residues. Germline trimming cut 5 bases from V and 3 bases from J; bases unmatched to any gene: 4. Germline CDR1 is SGHRS and CDR2 is YFSETQ. Looking up the rest from reference TRBV5-1 and TRBJ1-1 gives the full variable domain: KAGVTQTPRYLIKTRGQQVTLSCSPISGHRSVSWYQQTPGQGLQFLFEYFSETQRNKGNFPGRFSGRQFSNSRSEMNVSTLELGDSALYLCASSYDRDTEAFFGQGTRLTVV.

This clone was recorded a few times. The chain has TRBV30 and TRBJ2-5; no reliable D call. The germline gives CDR1 GTSNPN, CDR2 SVGIG (reference sequence). This CDR3 contains 11 residues. V was clipped by 3 bases and J by 5 bases, with 7 bases between them. CDR3 sequence: CAWRRIETQYF. The CDR3 DNA reads TGTGCCTGGAGGAGGATCGAGACCCAGTACTTC.

The chain has TRBV4-2 and TRBJ2-2, with 7 bases lining up with TRBD1. Germline V CDR1 and CDR2: LGHNA, YNFKEQ. V was clipped by 3 bases and J by 0 bases; unmatched bases: 1. There are 15 residues in the CDR3. CDR3 sequence reads: CASSQGQTNTGELFF. The CDR3 DNA reads as TGTGCCAGCAGCCAGGGACAGACGAACACCGGGGAGCTGTTTTTT.

The chain links TRBV6-1 to TRBJ1-3, with 9 bases lining up with TRBD1. The ends lost 5 bases at V and 8 bases at J; junction bases unmatched: 7. Germline V CDR1 and CDR2: MNHNS, SASEGT. CDR3 length: 14 residues. The CDR3 DNA reads TGTGCCAGCAGTTTCCGACAGGGGGTTGACACCATATATTTT. Its translation: CASSFRQGVDTIYF.

V usage is TRBV30 and J usage is TRBJ2-3; D may be TRBD1 or TRBD2 (6 bases each). The germline CDR1 and CDR2 sequences are GTSNPN and SVGIG (reference sequence). V shed 1 base and J shed 4 bases, with 15 bases lying between them. CDR3 length equals 15 residues. CDR3 amino acids: CAWSAGGGDADTQYF. The CDR3 DNA reads TGTGCCTGGAGTGCAGGAGGGGGAGATGCAGATACGCAGTATTTT.

This chain joins TRBV5-4 and TRBJ2-5, with D unclear. CDR1 and CDR2 (germline): SGHNT, YYREEE (reference sequence). The ends were cut back, 3 bases at V and 9 bases at J, with 21 bases in the middle. The CDR3 is made up of 15 amino acids. The CDR3 coding sequence is TGTGCCAGCAGCTCCCCTAACGTGGGCCCATCGGCCCAGTACTTC. This translates into CASSSPNVGPSAQYF.

Regarding this clone: Other DNA sequences within the sample encode an identical CDR3. The rearrangement joins TRBV28 to TRBJ1-2; D perhaps matches TRBD1 (5 bases). The V end was cut by 5 bases, the J end by 2 bases, with 6 bases between. Per germline, CDR1 MDHEN and CDR2 SYDVKM. CDR3 length equals 12 residues. The CDR3 DNA reads as TGTGCCAGCAGTCCAGGGAACTATGGCTACACCTTC. It codes for CASSPGNYGYTF.

J is TRBJ1-2 and V is TRBV10-3, with TRBD1 matching over 9 bases. Germline CDR1 and CDR2: ENHRY and SYGVKD. Trimming removed 6 bases from V and 7 bases from J; junction bases left unmatched: 9. The CDR3 extends over 14 amino acids. The CDR3 spells CAIREAQGAGGYTF. The DNA of the CDR3 is TGTGCCATCAGGGAGGCACAGGGGGCAGGTGGCTACACCTTC.

The rearrangement uses TRBV29-1 and TRBJ2-4; 11 nucleotides match TRBD2. This CDR3 is 17 amino acids long. V shed 6 bases, J shed 4 bases, and the junction held 14 bases outside the gene matches. Germline V gene data show CDR1 as SQVTM and CDR2 as ANQGSEA. CDR3 amino acids: CSVIPITGTSGKNIQYF. The CDR3 coding sequence is TGCAGCGTCATACCAATAACCGGGACTAGCGGAAAAAACATTCAGTACTTC. Supplemented by reference TRBV29-1 and TRBJ2-4, the full variable domain reads SAVISQKPSRDICQRGTSLTIQCQVDSQVTMMFWYRQQPGQSLTLIATANQGSEATYESGFVIDKFPISRPNLTFSTLTVSNMSPEDSSIYLCSVIPITGTSGKNIQYFGAGTRLSVL.

The chain links TRBV19 to TRBJ2-1, with D perhaps TRBD1 (5 bases). The CDR3 extends over 17 amino acids. From germline, CDR1 is LNHDA and CDR2 SQIVND (reference sequence). The ends were cut back, 0 bases at V and 5 bases at J, with 17 bases in the middle. CDR3 sequence reads: CASSIDLRLGQNNEQFF. The CDR3 coding sequence is TGTGCCAGTAGTATAGATCTTAGATTAGGACAAAACAATGAGCAGTTCTTC.

The chain links TRBV28 to TRBJ1-1, with D possibly TRBD1 on 6 matching bases. V was trimmed by 6 bases and J by 2 bases, leaving 13 bases between them. The CDR3 is made up of 14 amino acids. Germline CDR1 is MDHEN and CDR2 is SYDVKM. DNA of the CDR3: TGTGCCAGCAGCTACTGGGGGCTAAACACTGAAGCTTTCTTT. Its protein is CASSYWGLNTEAFF.

Only one count was recorded for this clone. This sequence joins TRBV7-3 and TRBJ2-5; D uncertain. Germline V gene lookup returns CDR1 SGHTA and CDR2 FQGTGA. Trimming left V 4 bases short and J 5 bases short, with 11 bases between. This CDR3 comprises 13 residues. The CDR3 region has the DNA TGTGCCAGCAGCTCCGACGGGCAGGAGACCCAGTACTTC. Translated: CASSSDGQETQYF. Using reference TRBV7-3 and TRBJ2-5 for the parts outside the CDR3, the full variable domain is GAGVSQTPSNKVTEKGKYVELRCDPISGHTALYWYRQSLGQGPEFLIYFQGTGAADDSGLPNDRFFAVRPEGSVSTLKIQRTERGDSAVYLCASSSDGQETQYFGPGTRLLVL.

This chain uses TRBV13 with TRBJ2-1; D not certain. With 4 bases removed from V and 0 bases from J, the gap between germline ends came to 19 bases. The CDR3 has 18 amino acids. From germline, CDR1 is PRHDT and CDR2 FYEKMQ (reference sequence). CDR3 sequence (DNA): TGTGCCAGCAGCTCCGGACCCGCCCGAAAGAGCTCCTACAATGAGCAGTTCTTC. It translates to CASSSGPARKSSYNEQFF.

This chain joins TRBV28 and TRBJ2-3; no clear D gene. The germline V gene has CDR1 MDHEN and CDR2 SYDVKM. The V end was cut by 5 bases, the J end by 2 bases, with 5 bases between. The CDR3 spans 12 residues. The CDR3 region is CASSPDTDTQYF. Written as DNA, the CDR3 is TGTGCCAGCAGTCCAGACACAGATACGCAGTATTTT.

The V gene is TRBV2, the J gene TRBJ1-2; no definite D call. The CDR3 contains 12 residues. Germline-derived CDR1 and CDR2 are SNHLY and FYNNEI. V was cut by 2 bases and J by 5 bases, with 6 bases left in between. CDR3 residues: CASSELVYGYTF. The CDR3 DNA follows: TGTGCCAGCAGTGAATTGGTTTATGGCTACACCTTC.

The chain has TRBV5-4 and TRBJ1-1; maybe TRBD1 (5 bases). V shed 0 bases and J shed 1 base, with 13 bases lying between them. The CDR3 sequence is 16 residues long. Germline V gives CDR1 SGHNT, CDR2 YYREEE (reference sequence). CDR3 residues: CASSLGPGAANTEAFF. The CDR3 DNA reads as TGTGCCAGCAGCTTGGGCCCCGGGGCGGCGAACACTGAAGCTTTCTTT.

The V gene is TRBV30, the J gene TRBJ1-2; D is undetermined. Per germline, CDR1 GTSNPN and CDR2 SVGIG (reference sequence). V gave up 0 bases and J gave up 8 bases, with 13 bases separating them. The CDR3 has 13 residues. The CDR3: CAWSVWSTTGYTF. DNA of the CDR3: TGTGCCTGGAGTGTTTGGAGTACCACCGGCTACACCTTC.